Described below is a single TCR beta chain sequence and its context. Its cognate antigen is unknown. This sample is drawn from a study of T cell clones after liver transplantation. Turning to the study itself: TCRbeta sequencing after a pre-transplant mixed lymphocyte reaction identified graft-donor-reactive clones, later tracked in post-transplant blood.

The study, taken as a whole, reports: The donor-reactive repertoire was only partly measurable in two subjects, lacking donor cells. Small, mixed patient groups and varying post-transplant times limit these conclusions.

This CDR3 contains 15 residues. V shed 6 bases and J 2 bases; nucleotides not matched to a gene: 7. The V gene's germline CDR1 is WSHSY and CDR2 SAAADI. The assay was immunoSEQ multiplex PCR, and TCRdb's table has in-frame clones only and misses some. The table includes approximately 72,000 clones, more than 90% detected once. Sample: CD4+ T cells from blood, taken before liver transplant. V usage is TRBV10-2 and J usage is TRBJ1-5; 7 bases fit TRBD1. This clonotype originated in a human donor who received a liver transplant. CDR3: CASSPTGFRNQPQHF. CDR3 nucleotide sequence: TGCGCCAGCAGCCCGACAGGGTTTCGCAATCAGCCCCAGCATTTT.